This T cell receptor beta chain was identified in a study of OX40 agonist ivuxolimab in advanced cancers. Study-wide results and caveats: Mean expanded clone counts were higher in CD8+ than CD4+ T cells.

TCRdb's copy holds only in-frame clones and misses some; the assay was immunoSEQ multiplex PCR. Found here are under 110,000 clones, around nine tenths of them singletons; the top ten hold about 0.5%. This clone was detected only a few times. Its antigen remains unidentified. Sequencing used CD4+ or CD8+ T cells sorted from blood, obtained in a trial of the OX40 agonist ivuxolimab. This sequence originates from an adult with an advanced solid tumor such as melanoma, head and neck, liver or kidney cancer.

The CDR3 loop is CASVARGTQDTQYF. CDR3 bases: TGTGCCAGTGTTGCGCGGGGGACCCAAGATACGCAGTATTTT. The V and J genes are TRBV19 and TRBJ2-3; TRBD2 matches at 7 bases. Germline V CDR1 and CDR2: LNHDA, SQIVND (reference sequence). Unmatched junction bases numbered 10, after V lost 8 bases and J lost 5 bases. The CDR3 is 14 residues long.